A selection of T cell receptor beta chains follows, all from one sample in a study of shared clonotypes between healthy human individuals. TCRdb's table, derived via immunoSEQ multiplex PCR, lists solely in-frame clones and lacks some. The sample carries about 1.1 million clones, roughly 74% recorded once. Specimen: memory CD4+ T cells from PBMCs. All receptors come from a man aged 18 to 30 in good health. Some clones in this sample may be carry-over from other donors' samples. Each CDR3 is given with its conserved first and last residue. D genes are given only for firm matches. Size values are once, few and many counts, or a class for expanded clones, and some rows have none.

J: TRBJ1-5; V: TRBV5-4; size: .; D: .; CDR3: CASSLGGTGNQPQHF; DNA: TGTGCCAGCAGCTTGGGGGGGACGGGTAATCAGCCCCAGCATTTT
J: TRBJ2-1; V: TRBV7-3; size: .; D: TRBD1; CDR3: CASSLKGTVTYNEQFF; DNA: TGTGCCAGCAGCTTAAAGGGGACAGTTACCTACAATGAGCAGTTCTTC
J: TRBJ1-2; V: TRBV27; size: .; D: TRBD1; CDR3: CASRRTGTAGGYTF; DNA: TGTGCCAGCAGAAGGACAGGGACCGCGGGTGGCTACACCTTC
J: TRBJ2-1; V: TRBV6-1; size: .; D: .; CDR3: CASSDQPSSYNEQFF; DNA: TGTGCCAGCAGTGACCAGCCGAGCTCCTACAATGAGCAGTTCTTC
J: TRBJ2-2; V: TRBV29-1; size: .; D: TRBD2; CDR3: CSAGTRLTGELFF; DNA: TGCAGCGCCGGGACTAGGCTCACCGGGGAGCTGTTTTTT
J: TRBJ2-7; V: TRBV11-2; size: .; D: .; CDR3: CASRPKRLSYEQYF; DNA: TGTGCCAGCAGACCTAAACGACTCTCCTACGAGCAGTACTTC
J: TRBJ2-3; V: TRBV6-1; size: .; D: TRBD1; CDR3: CASSEGDRGSQYF; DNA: TGTGCCAGCAGTGAAGGAGACAGGGGGTCGCAGTATTTT
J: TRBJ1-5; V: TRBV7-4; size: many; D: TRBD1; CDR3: CASSLELFCGTGGNQPQHF; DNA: TGTGCCAGCAGCTTGGAGTTATTTTGTGGGACAGGGGGGAATCAGCCCCAGCATTTT
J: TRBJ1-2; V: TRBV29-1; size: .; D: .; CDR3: CSVGGDYGYTF; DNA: TGCAGCGTCGGGGGTGACTATGGCTACACCTTC
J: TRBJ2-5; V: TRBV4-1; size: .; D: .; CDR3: CASSQGVVWQPQETQYF; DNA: TGCGCCAGCAGCCAAGGGGTAGTCTGGCAGCCCCAAGAGACCCAGTACTTC
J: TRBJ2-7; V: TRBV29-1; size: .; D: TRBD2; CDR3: CSAGGTSYEQYF; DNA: TGCAGCGCAGGCGGGACTAGCTACGAGCAGTACTTC
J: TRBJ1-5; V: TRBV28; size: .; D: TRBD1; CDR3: CASSSMGQGAYQPQHF; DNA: TGTGCCAGCAGTTCCATGGGACAGGGGGCGTATCAGCCCCAGCATTTT
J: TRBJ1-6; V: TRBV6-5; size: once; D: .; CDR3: CASSSLLGSYNSPLHF; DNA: TGTGCCAGCAGTTCCCTTTTGGGTTCCTATAATTCACCCCTCCACTTT
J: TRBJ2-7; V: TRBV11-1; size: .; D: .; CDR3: CASSFQGGYEQYF; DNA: TGTGCCAGCAGCTTCCAGGGTGGATACGAGCAGTACTTC
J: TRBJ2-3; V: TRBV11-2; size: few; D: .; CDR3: CASSLGRPLGYDTQYF; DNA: TGTGCCAGCAGCTTAGGCCGGCCCTTAGGTTACGATACGCAGTATTTT
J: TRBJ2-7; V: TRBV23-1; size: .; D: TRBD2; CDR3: CASSQSRPRGGSEQYF; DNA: TGCGCCAGCAGTCAATCCAGGCCTCGGGGGGGCAGCGAGCAGTACTTC
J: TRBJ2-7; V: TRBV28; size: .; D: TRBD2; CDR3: CASTPSGRGREQYF; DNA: TGTGCCAGCACCCCTAGCGGGAGAGGGCGGGAGCAGTACTTC
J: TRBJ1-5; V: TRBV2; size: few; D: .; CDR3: CASSVGVDQPQHF; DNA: TGTGCCAGCAGTGTGGGGGTAGATCAGCCCCAGCATTTT
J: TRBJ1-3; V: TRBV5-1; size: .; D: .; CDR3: CASSLSPGGGNTIYF; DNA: TGCGCCAGCAGCTTGTCCCCCGGTGGTGGAAACACCATATATTTT
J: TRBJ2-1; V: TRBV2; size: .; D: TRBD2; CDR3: CASRGLRERSYNEQFF; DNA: TGTGCCAGCAGGGGACTACGGGAGCGATCCTACAATGAGCAGTTCTTC
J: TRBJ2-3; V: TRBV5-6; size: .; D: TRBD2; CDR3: CASSLGGRATDTQYF; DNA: TGTGCCAGCAGCTTGGGCGGGAGGGCCACAGATACGCAGTATTTT
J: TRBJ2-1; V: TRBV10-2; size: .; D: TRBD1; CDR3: CASTPFFQGDGNEQFF; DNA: TGCGCCAGCACCCCCTTCTTCCAGGGGGATGGCAATGAGCAGTTCTTC
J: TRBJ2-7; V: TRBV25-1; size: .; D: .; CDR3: CASSSTGNEQYF; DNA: TGTGCCAGCAGTAGTACAGGGAACGAGCAGTACTTC
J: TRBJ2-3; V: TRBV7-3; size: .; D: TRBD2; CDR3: CASMSDSGRAADTQYF; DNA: TGTGCCAGCATGAGCGATAGCGGGAGGGCCGCAGATACGCAGTATTTT